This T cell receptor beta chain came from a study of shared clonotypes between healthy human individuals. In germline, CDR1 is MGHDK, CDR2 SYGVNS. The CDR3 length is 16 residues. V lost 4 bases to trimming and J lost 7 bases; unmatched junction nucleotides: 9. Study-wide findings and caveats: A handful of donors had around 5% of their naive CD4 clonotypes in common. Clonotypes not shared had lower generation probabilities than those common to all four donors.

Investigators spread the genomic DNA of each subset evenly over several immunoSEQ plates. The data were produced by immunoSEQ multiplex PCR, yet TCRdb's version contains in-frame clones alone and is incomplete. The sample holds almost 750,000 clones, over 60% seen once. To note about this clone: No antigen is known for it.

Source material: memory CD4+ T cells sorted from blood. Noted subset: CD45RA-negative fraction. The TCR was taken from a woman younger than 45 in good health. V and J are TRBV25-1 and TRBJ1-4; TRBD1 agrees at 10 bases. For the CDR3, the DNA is TGTGCCAGCAGTGCGTACCAACGGACAGGGGGTGAAAAACTGTTTTTT. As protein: CASSAYQRTGGEKLFF. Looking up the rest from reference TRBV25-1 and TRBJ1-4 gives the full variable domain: EADIYQTPRYLVIGTGKKITLECSQTMGHDKMYWYQQDPGMELHLIHYSYGVNSTEKGDLSSESTVSRIRTEHFPLTLESARPSHTSQYLCASSAYQRTGGEKLFFGSGTQLSVL.